The 18 T cell receptor beta chains reported below all come from one sample, sequenced in a study of blood T cell repertoires in COVID-19. Some clones are missing from TCRdb's copy, which holds only in-frame ones; the method was immunoSEQ multiplex PCR. The sample has 250,000 to 300,000 clones; 75% to 90% are singletons. Sequences were obtained from peripheral blood. These TCRs come from a woman aged 50 to 60 with COVID-19, enrolled during active disease.

Here the CDR3 reads CASQGTAQETQYF. In DNA, the CDR3 is TGTGCCAGTCAGGGGACAGCGCAAGAGACCCAGTACTTC. The J gene is TRBJ2-5, the V gene TRBV18; TRBD1 matches at 7 bases. The V and J ends lost 9 bases and 2 bases, in that order; junction bases with no gene match: 6. The germline CDR1 and CDR2 sequences are KGHSH and LQKENI. The CDR3 consists of 13 residues.

The V and J genes are TRBV19 and TRBJ1-3; no firm D call. This CDR3 has 16 residues. Trimming took 2 bases from V and 2 from J, leaving 13 bases between them. The germline V gene has CDR1 LNHDA and CDR2 SQIVND (reference sequence). DNA for the CDR3: TGTGCCAGTAGTATATCGTTTGCTATCCCTGGAAACACCATATATTTT. It specifies CASSISFAIPGNTIYF.

This clone appeared a few times. The chain links TRBV7-9 to TRBJ1-2; tentatively, D is TRBD1 (5 bases). With 5 bases removed from V and 7 bases from J, the gap between germline ends came to 14 bases. Germline values: CDR1 SEHNR, CDR2 FQNEAQ (reference sequence). This CDR3 region has 13 residues. For the CDR3, the DNA is TGTGCCAGCAGCCCGGGGAGGGGTGGTGGCTACACCTTC. It codes for CASSPGRGGGYTF.

The chain employs TRBV10-3 and TRBJ2-7; D possibly corresponds to TRBD1 (6 bases). This CDR3 region has 13 residues. Germline lookup yields CDR1 ENHRY and CDR2 SYGVKD. Trimming shortened V by 7 bases and J by 3 bases, and 13 bases separated the two germline ends. The CDR3, as DNA: TGTGCCATCATGGGGACACGGGACTACGAGCAGTACTTC. Its translation is CAIMGTRDYEQYF.

The J gene is TRBJ2-2, the V gene TRBV4-2; D gene uncertain. Trimming removed 6 bases at V and 2 bases at J, with 10 bases between. This CDR3 comprises 14 residues. Germline values: CDR1 LGHNA, CDR2 YNFKEQ. This chain's CDR3 is CASREDSNTGELFF. Written as DNA, the CDR3 is TGTGCCAGCAGAGAAGACTCTAACACCGGGGAGCTGTTTTTT.

J is TRBJ2-7 and V is TRBV3-1 (or the pseudogene TRBV3-2); no reliable D call. Germline CDR1 and CDR2: LGHDT and YNNKEL (reference sequence). The V gene lost 4 bases and the J gene lost 4 bases, with 14 bases spanning the gap. The length of the CDR3 is 14 residues. The CDR3 spells CASSPSDSAYEQYF. CDR3 DNA: TGTGCCAGCAGCCCCTCCGATAGTGCGTACGAGCAGTACTTC.

The chain links TRBV2 to TRBJ1-5; D might be TRBD1 (6 bases). CDR1 and CDR2 from the germline V gene are SNHLY and FYNNEI. The CDR3 contains 14 residues. Trimming took 8 bases from V and 4 from J, leaving 15 bases between them. The CDR3 is CASQIQGGNQPQHF. The CDR3 DNA is TGTGCCAGCCAAATACAGGGTGGGAATCAGCCCCAGCATTTT.

The chain employs TRBV11-3 and TRBJ2-6; a weak D match, TRBD2 (5 bases). Germline CDR1 SGHNT, CDR2 YENEEA. Trimming pared 2 bases from V and 4 bases from J, leaving 15 bases between. The CDR3 is 17 residues long. CDR3 DNA: TGTGCCAGCAGCTTAATCGGACTCGAGTCCGGGGCCAACGTCCTGACTTTC. It codes for CASSLIGLESGANVLTF.

The V gene is TRBV25-1, the J gene TRBJ2-7; 7 bases fit TRBD2. Per the germline V gene, CDR1 is MGHDK and CDR2 is SYGVNS. The CDR3 runs 14 residues. The V segment lost 4 bases and the J segment 4 bases; nucleotides outside the gene matches: 7. Written as DNA, the CDR3 is TGTGCCAGCAGTGGTGGGAGGGCCCCATACGAGCAGTACTTC. Translated: CASSGGRAPYEQYF.

In its sample, this clone was seen a few times. The V gene is TRBV4-1, the J gene TRBJ2-1; 12 positions agree with TRBD2. Germline loops: CDR1 MGHRA, CDR2 YSYEKL. The length of the CDR3 is 17 residues. The V and J ends lost 0 bases and 8 bases, in that order; junction bases with no gene match: 8. The CDR3, as DNA: TGCGCCAGCAGCCAAGATACCGCGCTAGCGGGAGGGGATGAGCAGTTCTTC. Its translation is CASSQDTALAGGDEQFF.

V is TRBV18 and J is TRBJ2-1, with 11 bases that match TRBD2. The CDR3 is 15 residues long. After removal of 4 bases from V and 8 bases from J, the junction contained 7 bases not matched to a gene. CDR1 is KGHSH, CDR2 LQKENI, per germline. The CDR3 region has the DNA TGTGCCAGCTCACAGACTAGCGGGACAGGTCATGAGCAGTTCTTC. Translation gives CASSQTSGTGHEQFF.

This clone has just one count. The chain has TRBV19 and TRBJ1-1; 9 positions agree with TRBD1. The CDR3 extends over 16 amino acids. The trim removed 6 bases at V and 3 bases at J, leaving 11 bases unmatched. In germline, CDR1 is LNHDA, CDR2 SQIVND (reference sequence). The CDR3 loop is CASREGQGFLDTEAFF. CDR3 DNA: TGTGCCAGTAGGGAAGGACAGGGGTTTTTAGACACTGAAGCTTTCTTT.

The chain joins TRBV5-1 to TRBJ2-7, with 12 bases lining up with TRBD1. Germline loops: CDR1 SGHRS, CDR2 YFSETQ. This CDR3 region has 14 residues. V gave up 4 bases and J gave up 9 bases; unmatched junction bases: 8. CDR3 nucleotide sequence: TGCGCCAGCAGCGCCGGGACAGGGGGCGCTGGGCAGTACTTC. Translation: CASSAGTGGAGQYF.

The chain recombines TRBV27 with TRBJ2-1, with a possible D match to TRBD2 (6 bases). The CDR3 totals 13 residues. The germline V gene has CDR1 MNHEY and CDR2 SMNVEV (reference sequence). With 6 bases removed from V and 10 bases from J, the gap between germline ends came to 16 bases. This CDR3 is CASRWEASGEQFF. CDR3 coding DNA: TGTGCCAGCAGGTGGGAGGCCTCGGGGGAGCAGTTCTTC.

This clone was seen more than once but under ten times. V and J are TRBV4-2 and TRBJ1-6; 7 bases map to TRBD1. The CDR3 contains 14 residues. J gave up 13 bases and V 4 bases, and 10 bases lay outside the gene matches. The germline V gene has CDR1 LGHNA and CDR2 YNFKEQ. The CDR3 nucleotides read TGTGCCAGCAGCCTCTCGGGACAGCAAGATCCCCTCCACTTT. It yields the protein CASSLSGQQDPLHF.

This sequence joins TRBV12-3 or TRBV12-4 and TRBJ1-1, with D possibly TRBD1 on 5 matching bases. The length of the CDR3 is 13 residues. V lost 5 bases and J 8 bases, leaving 15 bases between the germline ends. The CDR3, as DNA: TGTGCCAGCAGTATCAAAGGGACTTCCGAAGCTTTCTTT. It is translated as CASSIKGTSEAFF.

The gene calls are TRBV29-1 and TRBJ2-1; tentative D call: TRBD2 (6 bases). Trimming stripped 1 base from V and 2 bases from J, with 15 bases between. Germline V lookup: CDR1 SQVTM, CDR2 ANQGSEA. This CDR3 is 16 amino acids long. In DNA, the CDR3 is TGCAGCGTTGAAGTCGGGAGCGCGGGTGCCTACAATGAGCAGTTCTTC. Amino acid sequence: CSVEVGSAGAYNEQFF.

V is TRBV5-4 and J is TRBJ2-1; possible D gene TRBD2, 6 bases. Germline-derived CDR1 and CDR2 are SGHNT and YYREEE (reference sequence). The CDR3 sequence is 15 residues long. The V end was cut by 2 bases, the J end by 0 bases, with 9 bases between. Here the CDR3 reads CASSFDGSSYNEQFF. CDR3 in DNA: TGTGCCAGCAGCTTTGACGGGAGCTCCTACAATGAGCAGTTCTTC. Drawing the rest from reference TRBV5-4 and TRBJ2-1, the complete variable domain is ETGVTQSPTHLIKTRGQQVTLRCSSQSGHNTVSWYQQALGQGPQFIFQYYREEENGRGNFPPRFSGLQFPNYSSELNVNALELDDSALYLCASSFDGSSYNEQFFGPGTRLTVL.